The clone carrying this TCR beta chain was seen just once. J was trimmed by 6 bases and V by 4 bases; bases with no gene match: 13. CDR1 and CDR2 from the germline V gene are MGHRA and YSYEKL. There are 16 residues in the CDR3. The data belong to a study of blood T cell repertoires in COVID-19. The overall study: Sources were T cells, B-cell-depleted T cells, or PBMCs; the material itself was cDNA or gDNA.

This table comes from immunoSEQ multiplex PCR, and its TCRdb copy is limited to in-frame clones, with some not included. Here the sample spans 200,000 or so clones, approximately 87% being singletons. The chain is built from TRBV4-1 and TRBJ2-3; 7 bases are shared with TRBD1. The source is a person between 70 and 80 years old with COVID-19, enrolled during active disease. Sample: peripheral blood. Written as DNA, the CDR3 is TGCGCCAGCAGCCTGGGAGTTGACACACAGGGGGATACGCAGTATTTT. Translation gives CASSLGVDTQGDTQYF.